This TCR beta chain stems from a study of CD8 T cells in ankylosing spondylitis. Findings and caveats of the study: Within matched ankylosing spondylitis synovial fluid, disease-linked clones were reportedly significantly enriched.

This clonotype was seen at least ten times. Antigen unknown. TCRdb redid the calling of the 5' RACE reads with MiXCR, one entry per CDR3 protein. The sample carries around 330,000 distinct CDR3 sequences, approximately 10% recorded once. The source material was blood, either unsorted or a sorted T cell fraction (not recorded which). This TCR was sampled from a female donor with ankylosing spondylitis or in good health (not recorded which).

The CDR3 loop reads CASSHTIGLDSSYEQYF. For the CDR3, the DNA is TGTGCCAGCAGCCATACGATCGGGCTGGATAGCTCCTACGAGCAGTACTTC. The chain combines TRBV7-9 with TRBJ2-7; no clear D gene. Looked up from germline, CDR1 is SEHNR and CDR2 is FQNEAQ (reference sequence). The CDR3 has 17 residues. The V gene lost 5 bases and the J gene lost 0 bases, with 20 bases spanning the gap.